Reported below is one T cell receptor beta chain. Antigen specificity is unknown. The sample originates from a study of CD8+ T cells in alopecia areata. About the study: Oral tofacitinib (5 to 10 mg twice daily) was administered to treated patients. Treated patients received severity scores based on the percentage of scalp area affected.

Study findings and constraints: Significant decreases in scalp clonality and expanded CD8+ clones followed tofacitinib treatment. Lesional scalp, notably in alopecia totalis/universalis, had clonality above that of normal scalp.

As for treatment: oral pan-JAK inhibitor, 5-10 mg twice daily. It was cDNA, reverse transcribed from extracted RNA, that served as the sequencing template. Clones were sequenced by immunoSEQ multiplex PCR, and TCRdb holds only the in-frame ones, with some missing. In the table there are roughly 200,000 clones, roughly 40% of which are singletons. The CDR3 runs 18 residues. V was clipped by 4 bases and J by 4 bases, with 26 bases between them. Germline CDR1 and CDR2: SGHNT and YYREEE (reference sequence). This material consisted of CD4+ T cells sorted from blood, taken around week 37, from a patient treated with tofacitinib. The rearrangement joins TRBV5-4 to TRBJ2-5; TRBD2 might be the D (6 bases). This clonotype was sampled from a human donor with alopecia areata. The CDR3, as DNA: TGTGCCAGCAGCCTCACTCCCGGGGGTCCAGGTCTTCCAGAGACCCAGTACTTC. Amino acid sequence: CASSLTPGGPGLPETQYF. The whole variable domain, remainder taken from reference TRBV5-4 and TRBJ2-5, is ETGVTQSPTHLIKTRGQQVTLRCSSQSGHNTVSWYQQALGQGPQFIFQYYREEENGRGNFPPRFSGLQFPNYSSELNVNALELDDSALYLCASSLTPGGPGLPETQYFGPGTRLLVL.